This T cell receptor beta chain was observed in a study of T cells in Graves' hyperthyroidism and ophthalmopathy. Study-level background: Before any treatment, at initial diagnosis, peripheral blood was collected.

Notes on the study in general: The majority of expanded thyroid clonotypes above 0.001 also appeared in blood. A median roughly six months before onset, the model predicted ophthalmopathy.

The V gene lost 4 bases and the J gene lost 4 bases, with 14 bases spanning the gap. From germline, CDR1 is SQVTM and CDR2 ANQGSEA. CDR3 length: 13 residues. This clonotype was seen ten or more times. What it recognizes is unknown. Researchers amplified the TCR beta CDR3 regions from RNA transcripts. The HTBI primer set served for first-round RT-PCR of the TCR CDR3. TCRdb processed the multiplex PCR reads anew with MiXCR; each CDR3 protein has one entry. The sample contains 750,000 to 950,000 distinct CDR3 sequences, roughly 40% of which appear only once. The source is a man between 18 and 29 years old with Graves' hyperthyroidism. The sequenced sample consisted of blood. The chain recombines TRBV29-1 with TRBJ2-7; no reliable D call. The DNA for the CDR3 is TGCAGCGTTGGTCAGGTCTCAGCTTACGAGCAGTACTTC. Encoded protein: CSVGQVSAYEQYF.